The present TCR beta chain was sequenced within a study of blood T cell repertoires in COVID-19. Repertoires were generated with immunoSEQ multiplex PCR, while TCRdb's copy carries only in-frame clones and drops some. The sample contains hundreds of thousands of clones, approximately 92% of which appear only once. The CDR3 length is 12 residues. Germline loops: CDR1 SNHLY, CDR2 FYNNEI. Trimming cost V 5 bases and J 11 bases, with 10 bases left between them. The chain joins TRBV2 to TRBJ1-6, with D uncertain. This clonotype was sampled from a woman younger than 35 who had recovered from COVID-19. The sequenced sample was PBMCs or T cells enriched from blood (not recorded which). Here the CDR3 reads CASSQSTTPLHF. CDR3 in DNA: TGTGCCAGCAGTCAATCTACGACACCCCTCCACTTT.